The 15 T cell receptor beta chains presented below share a single source sample, sequenced in a study of blood T cell repertoires in COVID-19 (dated by TCRdb to the early 2020s). The library was built by means of the immunoSEQ multiplex PCR assay. TCRdb mirrors the immuneACCESS table, restricted to in-frame sequences. Some clones are absent from its copies; in checked studies, under half trace to an unresolved V gene, and the reason for the others is unknown. The sample profile shows some 100,000 clones; 65% to 90% of them were found once. The ten most abundant clones make up roughly 2.7% of the sample. Specimen: PBMCs or T cells enriched from blood (not recorded which). All receptors come from a woman between 50 and 59 years old who had recovered from COVID-19.

The DNA for the CDR3 is TGTGCCAGCAGCCAATGGGGACTAGCGGGGAGTAATGAGCAGTTCTTC. Its protein is CASSQWGLAGSNEQFF. This chain uses TRBV3-1 (or the pseudogene TRBV3-2) with TRBJ2-1; 13 bases align to TRBD2. The CDR3 consists of 16 residues. V shed 2 bases and J 7 bases; nucleotides not matched to a gene: 5. The germline V gene has CDR1 LGHDT and CDR2 YNNKEL (reference sequence).

The chain couples TRBV10-3 to TRBJ2-4, with D tentatively TRBD2 (5 bases). Trimming cost V 6 bases and J 1 base, with 13 bases left between them. Germline V gene sequence: CDR1 ENHRY, CDR2 SYGVKD. This CDR3 is built from 15 residues. The DNA of the CDR3 is TGTGCCATCAGCCCGGGGTCTGGGGCCAAAAACATTCAGTACTTC. Its translation: CAISPGSGAKNIQYF.

V is TRBV6-5 and J is TRBJ1-3; D gene ambiguous. Between the trimmed V and J ends, which lost 2 bases and 8 bases, there was a span of 10 bases. The CDR3 has 13 amino acids. From germline, CDR1 is MNHEY and CDR2 SVGAGI. The CDR3 sequence is CASSYGPADTIYF. CDR3 in DNA: TGTGCCAGCAGTTACGGCCCTGCGGACACCATATATTTT.

The V and J genes are TRBV27 and TRBJ1-1; D remains ambiguous. V was clipped by 5 bases and J by 2 bases, with 12 bases between them. This CDR3 is built from 14 residues. CDR1 and CDR2 from the germline V gene are MNHEY and SMNVEV (reference sequence). The CDR3 sequence: CASSTYKINTEAFF. DNA for the CDR3: TGTGCCAGCAGTACATACAAGATAAACACTGAAGCTTTCTTT.

The rearrangement joins TRBV7-9 to TRBJ2-1, with 11 bases aligning to TRBD2. The CDR3 has 15 amino acids. Germline loops: CDR1 SEHNR, CDR2 FQNEAQ (reference sequence). J was trimmed by 7 bases and V by 5 bases; bases with no gene match: 7. The CDR3: CASSQGLAEINEQFF. CDR3 nucleotide sequence: TGTGCCAGCAGCCAGGGACTAGCGGAAATTAATGAGCAGTTCTTC.

The rearrangement uses TRBV15 and TRBJ2-7; 7 nucleotides line up with TRBD2. Trimming at V came to 5 bases and at J to 5 bases, leaving 9 bases not matched to a gene. The CDR3 sequence is 14 residues long. Germline CDR1 and CDR2: LNHNV and YYDKDF (reference sequence). This CDR3 reads CATSGRGGTHEQYF. CDR3 nucleotide sequence: TGTGCCACCAGCGGACGGGGAGGGACCCACGAGCAGTACTTC. The whole variable domain, remainder taken from reference TRBV15 and TRBJ2-7, is DAMVIQNPRYQVTQFGKPVTLSCSQTLNHNVMYWYQQKSSQAPKLLFHYYDKDFNNEADTPDNFQSRRPNTSFCFLDIRSPGLGDTAMYLCATSGRGGTHEQYFGPGTRLTVT.

This chain joins TRBV6-2 or TRBV6-3 and TRBJ1-1, with TRBD1 identical over 8 bases. The germline V gene encodes CDR1 MNHEY and CDR2 SVGEGT. This CDR3 spans 14 amino acids. V lost 6 bases to trimming and J lost 4 bases; unmatched junction nucleotides: 7. The CDR3 sequence is CASSRGTGGTEAFF. In nucleotides, the CDR3 is TGTGCCAGCAGCCGAGGGACAGGAGGCACTGAAGCTTTCTTT.

The genes are TRBV4-1 and TRBJ1-1; 8 bases align to TRBD1. V was pared by 0 bases and J by 0 bases, with 6 bases of the junction left unmatched. Per the germline V gene, CDR1 is MGHRA and CDR2 is YSYEKL. This CDR3 is built from 17 residues. The CDR3 DNA is TGCGCCAGCAGCCAAGAGACCCTGACAGGGGTGAACACTGAAGCTTTCTTT. Its protein is CASSQETLTGVNTEAFF.

The chain links TRBV12-3 or TRBV12-4 to TRBJ2-5; TRBD2 might be the D (6 bases). There are 13 residues in the CDR3. The V and J ends lost 6 bases and 5 bases respectively, with 13 bases between them. The CDR3 loop reads CASRSGGAETQYF. In DNA form, the CDR3 reads TGTGCCAGCAGATCAGGAGGGGCCGAGACCCAGTACTTC.

This rearrangement joins TRBV15 to TRBJ2-3; 7 nucleotides match TRBD2. Germline loops: CDR1 LNHNV, CDR2 YYDKDF (reference sequence). Trimming removed 1 base from V and 4 bases from J; junction bases left unmatched: 2. This CDR3 is 14 amino acids long. The CDR3 DNA sequence: TGTGCCACCAGCAGAGCAGCGGGACCAGATACGCAGTATTTT. Amino acid sequence: CATSRAAGPDTQYF. The whole variable domain, remainder taken from reference TRBV15 and TRBJ2-3, is DAMVIQNPRYQVTQFGKPVTLSCSQTLNHNVMYWYQQKSSQAPKLLFHYYDKDFNNEADTPDNFQSRRPNTSFCFLDIRSPGLGDTAMYLCATSRAAGPDTQYFGPGTRLTVL.

The chain recombines TRBV28 with TRBJ1-2; TRBD1 matches 10 bases. This CDR3 is 14 amino acids long. Germline V gene data show CDR1 as MDHEN and CDR2 as SYDVKM. The junction had 2 bases not matched to a gene; V was cut back by 3 bases and J by 4 bases. The CDR3 bases are TGTGCCAGCAGTTTGACAGGGGGCGCCTATGGCTACACCTTC. This encodes CASSLTGGAYGYTF.

The chain joins TRBV28 to TRBJ2-7; a possible D gene is TRBD2 (6 bases). The V end was cut by 4 bases, the J end by 5 bases, with 15 bases between. The V gene's germline CDR1 is MDHEN and CDR2 SYDVKM. The CDR3 is 14 amino acids. CDR3 sequence (DNA): TGTGCCAGCAGTTCCCTTACTAGCATCCACGAGCAGTACTTC. Translated: CASSSLTSIHEQYF.

The chain recombines TRBV5-1 with TRBJ1-1; D is undetermined. Trimming removed 3 bases at V and 0 bases at J, with 15 bases between. This CDR3 comprises 16 residues. CDR1 and CDR2 from the germline V gene are SGHRS and YFSETQ. CDR3 residues: CASSSINRDMNTEAFF. CDR3 bases: TGCGCCAGCAGCTCGATCAACAGAGACATGAACACTGAAGCTTTCTTT. The variable domain in full, completed from reference TRBV5-1 and TRBJ1-1, reads KAGVTQTPRYLIKTRGQQVTLSCSPISGHRSVSWYQQTPGQGLQFLFEYFSETQRNKGNFPGRFSGRQFSNSRSEMNVSTLELGDSALYLCASSSINRDMNTEAFFGQGTRLTVV.

The V and J genes are TRBV18 and TRBJ1-1; 7 bases align to TRBD1. Germline-derived CDR1 and CDR2 are KGHSH and LQKENI. The V and J ends lost 5 bases and 3 bases, in that order; junction bases with no gene match: 9. The CDR3 spans 15 residues. Written as DNA, the CDR3 is TGTGCCAGCTCAAACCTAAACCAGGGGGACACTGAAGCTTTCTTT. It translates to CASSNLNQGDTEAFF.

This chain links TRBV29-1 with TRBJ2-1, with D maybe TRBD2 (5 bases). Looked up from germline, CDR1 is SQVTM and CDR2 is ANQGSEA. V was pared by 1 base and J by 3 bases, with 10 bases between. The CDR3 totals 14 residues. The CDR3 here is CSVEGTQSYNEQFF. The CDR3 bases are TGCAGCGTTGAAGGGACTCAAAGCTACAATGAGCAGTTCTTC.